This TCR beta chain was sequenced during a study of blood T cell repertoires in COVID-19 (dated by TCRdb to the early 2020s). Looking at the study overall: Samples from collaborators originated in the United States, Italy and Spain and spanned both the acute and convalescent phases of COVID-19. The prospective study material was composed of cDNA or gDNA derived from T cells, B-cell-depleted T cells, or PBMCs. Subjects who had been exposed to COVID-19, were actively infected with it, or had recovered from it provided the deeply sampled blood TCRbeta repertoires that made up the dataset. The repertoires were released in a freely available public database meant as a resource for research on the immune response to SARS-CoV-2. The samples were drawn from two sources: the first 160 participants of the ongoing ImmuneRACE study, and 950 to 1,500 subjects contributed by 6 global collaborators. The sample metadata nearly always contained a de-identified subject ID, COVID-19 status, age in years and sex. Where available, HLA class I and class II types were taken from metadata supplied by the sample provider and were not determined by assay-based typing.

Unmatched junction bases come to 13, with V trimmed by 5 bases and J by 0 bases. The germline V gene yields KGHSH for CDR1 and LQKENI for CDR2. From cysteine to phenylalanine, the CDR3 is 18 amino acids long. The sequence is cut down to CDR3 DNA, 54 bases in frame from base 1. Each collaborating institution followed its own protocols to collect whole blood in K2EDTA tubes. For TCRbeta analysis, collaborators shipped samples as frozen whole blood, isolated PBMCs, or DNA extracted from either of those sample types. Beyond this particular receptor, the publication reports: Clinical and demographic metadata were provided uncurated, with the amount varying by source and participant.

TCRbeta CDR3 regions were amplified from genomic DNA by means of the immunoSEQ Assay, a bias-controlled multiplex PCR. In the original analysis: The number of nucleated cells in each sample was estimated by amplification of reference gene primers within the assay. To quantify the absolute abundance of each unique TCRbeta CDR3 rearrangement, sequence reads were collapsed and filtered. For each sample, productive Simpson clonality was calculated as the square root of Simpson's diversity index over productive rearrangements. The immuneACCESS repertoire file appears here via TCRdb, limited to in-frame rearrangements. These files lack a portion of the clones; in checked studies, under half of the deficit traces to unresolved V genes, and the cause of the others is not known. V, J and clone size are taken as reported in that table, and D and trimming were inferred from the DNA itself. The sample contains 65,000 to 70,000 clones, less than 85% of them found a single time. The top ten hold about 16% of the sample.

With respect to this clone: The antigen this receptor binds is unknown. No much larger clone exists at a distance of one base, and base qualities are not known.

The sample taken for sequencing was peripheral blood. This TCR came from an elderly man with active COVID-19. The V and J genes are TRBV18 and TRBJ1-1, and TRBD1 aligns with 9 junction nucleotides. The CDR3 protein sequence reads: CASSALDRGPFMNTEAFF. The DNA reads as follows: TGTGCCAGCTCAGCCTTGGACAGGGGACCTTTCATGAACACTGAAGCTTTCTTT. Where the CDR3 stops, the reference TRBV18 and TRBJ1-1 genes take over; the full variable domain is NAGVMQNPRHLVRRRGQEARLRCSPMKGHSHVYWYRQLPEEGLKFMVYLQKENIIDESGMPKERFSAEFPKEGPSILRIQQVVRGDSAAYFCASSALDRGPFMNTEAFFGQGTRLTVV.